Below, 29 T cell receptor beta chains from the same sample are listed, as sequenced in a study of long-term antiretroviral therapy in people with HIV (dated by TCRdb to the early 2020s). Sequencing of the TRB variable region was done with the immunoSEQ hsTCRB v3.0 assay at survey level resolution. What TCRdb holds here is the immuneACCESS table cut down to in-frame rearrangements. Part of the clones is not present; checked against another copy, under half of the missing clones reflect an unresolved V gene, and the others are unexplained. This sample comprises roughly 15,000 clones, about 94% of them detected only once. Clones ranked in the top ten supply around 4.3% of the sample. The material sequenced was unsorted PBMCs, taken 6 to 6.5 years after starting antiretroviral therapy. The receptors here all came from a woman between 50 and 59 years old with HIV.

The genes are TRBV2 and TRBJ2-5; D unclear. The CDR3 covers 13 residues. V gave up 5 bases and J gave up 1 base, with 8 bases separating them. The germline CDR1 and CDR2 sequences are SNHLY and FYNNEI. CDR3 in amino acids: CASSRIRQETQYF. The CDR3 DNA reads TGTGCCAGCAGTAGAATACGCCAAGAGACCCAGTACTTC.

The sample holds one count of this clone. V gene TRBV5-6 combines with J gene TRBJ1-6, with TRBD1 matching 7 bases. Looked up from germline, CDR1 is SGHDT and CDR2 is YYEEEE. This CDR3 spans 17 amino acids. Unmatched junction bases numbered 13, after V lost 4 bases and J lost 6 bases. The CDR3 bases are TGTGCCAGCAGCCGATCCCCGGGACAGCTATTTAATTCACCCCTCCACTTT. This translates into CASSRSPGQLFNSPLHF.

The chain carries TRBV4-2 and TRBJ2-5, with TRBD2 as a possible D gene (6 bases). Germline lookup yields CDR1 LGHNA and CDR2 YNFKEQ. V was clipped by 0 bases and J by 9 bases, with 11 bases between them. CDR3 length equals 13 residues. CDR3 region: CASSQEELAPQYF. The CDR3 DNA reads TGTGCCAGCAGCCAAGAGGAACTAGCACCCCAGTACTTC.

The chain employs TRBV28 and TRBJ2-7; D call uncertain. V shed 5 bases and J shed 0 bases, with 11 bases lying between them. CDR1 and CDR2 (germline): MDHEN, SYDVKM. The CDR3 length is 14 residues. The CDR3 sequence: CASSQSATSYEQYF. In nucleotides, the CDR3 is TGTGCCAGCAGTCAATCGGCTACCTCCTACGAGCAGTACTTC.

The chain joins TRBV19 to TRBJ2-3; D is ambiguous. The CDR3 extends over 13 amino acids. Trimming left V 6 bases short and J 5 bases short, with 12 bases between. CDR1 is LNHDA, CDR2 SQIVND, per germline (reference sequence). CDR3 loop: CASSLERKDTQYF. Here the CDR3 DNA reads TGTGCCAGTAGCCTAGAAAGGAAAGATACGCAGTATTTT.

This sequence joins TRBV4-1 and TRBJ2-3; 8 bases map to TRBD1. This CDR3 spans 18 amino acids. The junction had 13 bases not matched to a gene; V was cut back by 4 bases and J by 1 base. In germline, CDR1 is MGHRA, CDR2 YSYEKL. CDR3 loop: CASSRLLGQGFGTDTQYF. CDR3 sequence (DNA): TGCGCCAGCAGCCGTTTATTAGGACAGGGTTTCGGCACAGATACGCAGTATTTT.

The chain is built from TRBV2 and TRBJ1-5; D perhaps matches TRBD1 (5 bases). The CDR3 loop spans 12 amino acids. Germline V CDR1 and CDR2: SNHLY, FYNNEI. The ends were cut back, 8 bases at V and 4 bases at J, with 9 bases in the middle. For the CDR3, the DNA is TGTGCCAGCCAGACAGCTAATCAGCCCCAGCATTTT. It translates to CASQTANQPQHF.

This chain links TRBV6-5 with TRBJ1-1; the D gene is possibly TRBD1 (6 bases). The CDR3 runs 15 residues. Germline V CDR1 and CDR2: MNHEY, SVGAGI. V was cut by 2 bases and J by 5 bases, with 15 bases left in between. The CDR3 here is CASSYNGGLGTEAFF. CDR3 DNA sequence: TGTGCCAGCAGTTACAACGGGGGGCTAGGTACTGAAGCTTTCTTT.

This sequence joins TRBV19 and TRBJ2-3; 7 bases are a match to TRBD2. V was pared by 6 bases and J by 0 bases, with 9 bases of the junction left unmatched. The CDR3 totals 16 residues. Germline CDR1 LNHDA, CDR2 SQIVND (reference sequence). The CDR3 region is CASSRLADYSTDTQYF. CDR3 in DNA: TGTGCCAGTAGCAGGCTAGCGGACTACAGCACAGATACGCAGTATTTT.

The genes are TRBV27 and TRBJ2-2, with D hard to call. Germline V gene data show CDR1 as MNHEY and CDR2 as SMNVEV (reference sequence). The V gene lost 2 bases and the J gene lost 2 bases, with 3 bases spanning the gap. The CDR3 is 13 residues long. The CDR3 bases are TGTGCCAGCAGTTTAAGCAACACCGGGGAGCTGTTTTTT. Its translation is CASSLSNTGELFF.

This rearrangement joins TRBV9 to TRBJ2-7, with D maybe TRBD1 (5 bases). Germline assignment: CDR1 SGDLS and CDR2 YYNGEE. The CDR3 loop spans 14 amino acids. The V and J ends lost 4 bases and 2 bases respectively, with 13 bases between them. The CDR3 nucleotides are TGTGCCAGCAGCCAATCGACAGCCGCCTACGAGCAGTACTTC. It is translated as CASSQSTAAYEQYF. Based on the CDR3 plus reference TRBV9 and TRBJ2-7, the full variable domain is DSGVTQTPKHLITATGQRVTLRCSPRSGDLSVYWYQQSLDQGLQFLIQYYNGEERAKGNILERFSAQQFPDLHSELNLSSLELGDSALYFCASSQSTAAYEQYFGPGTRLTVT.

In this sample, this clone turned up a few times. The CDR3 region is CASSLGGAGVPYF. CDR3 nucleotides: TGTGCCAGCAGCTTAGGGGGGGCCGGGGTCCCGTACTTC. This chain joins TRBV7-2 and TRBJ2-7, with D perhaps TRBD1 or TRBD2 (6 bases each). CDR1 is SGHTA and CDR2 is FQGNSA in the germline V gene. The CDR3 contains 13 residues. The ends were cut back, 1 base at V and 12 bases at J, with 16 bases in the middle. Using reference TRBV7-2 and TRBJ2-7 for the parts outside the CDR3, the full variable domain is GAGVSQSPSNKVTEKGKDVELRCDPISGHTALYWYRQSLGQGLEFLIYFQGNSAPDKSGLPSDRFSAERTGGSVSTLTIQRTQQEDSAVYLCASSLGGAGVPYFGPGTRLTVT.

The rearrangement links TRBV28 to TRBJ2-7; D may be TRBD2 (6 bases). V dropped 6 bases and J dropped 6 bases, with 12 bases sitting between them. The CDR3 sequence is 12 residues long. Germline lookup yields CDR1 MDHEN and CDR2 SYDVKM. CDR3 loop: CASRSLAAEQYF. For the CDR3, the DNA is TGTGCCAGCAGGTCACTAGCTGCCGAGCAGTACTTC.

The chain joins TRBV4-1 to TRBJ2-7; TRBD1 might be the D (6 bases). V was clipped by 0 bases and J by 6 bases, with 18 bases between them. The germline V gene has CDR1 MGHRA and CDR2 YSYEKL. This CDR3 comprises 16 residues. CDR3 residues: CASSQESVQGRGEQYF. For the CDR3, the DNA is TGCGCCAGCAGCCAAGAATCGGTTCAGGGGCGCGGCGAGCAGTACTTC.

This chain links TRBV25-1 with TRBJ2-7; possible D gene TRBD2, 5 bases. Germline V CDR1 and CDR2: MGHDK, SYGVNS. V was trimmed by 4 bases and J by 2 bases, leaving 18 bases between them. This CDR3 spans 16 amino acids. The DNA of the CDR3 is TGTGCCAGCAGTGGGTATTCTCGAGGGAAGACCTACGAGCAGTACTTC. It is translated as CASSGYSRGKTYEQYF.

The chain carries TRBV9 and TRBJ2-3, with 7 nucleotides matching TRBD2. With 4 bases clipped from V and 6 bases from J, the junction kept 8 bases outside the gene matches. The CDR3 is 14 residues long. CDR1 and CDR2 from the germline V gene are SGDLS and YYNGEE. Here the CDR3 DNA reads TGTGCCAGCAGCCCTCCCCCGGGAGGCGATACGCAGTATTTT. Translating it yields CASSPPPGGDTQYF.

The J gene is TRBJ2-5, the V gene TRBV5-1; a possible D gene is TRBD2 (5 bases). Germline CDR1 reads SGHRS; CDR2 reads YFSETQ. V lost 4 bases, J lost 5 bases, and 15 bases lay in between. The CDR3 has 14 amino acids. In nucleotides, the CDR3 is TGCGCCAGCAGCAGCGGACTGGTCCGGGAGACCCAGTACTTC. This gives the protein CASSSGLVRETQYF.

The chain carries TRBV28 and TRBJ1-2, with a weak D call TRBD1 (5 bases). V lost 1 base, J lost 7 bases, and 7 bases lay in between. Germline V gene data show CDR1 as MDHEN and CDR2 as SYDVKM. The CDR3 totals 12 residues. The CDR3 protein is CASSLLGRGYTF. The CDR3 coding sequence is TGTGCCAGCAGTTTATTGGGGCGTGGCTACACCTTC.

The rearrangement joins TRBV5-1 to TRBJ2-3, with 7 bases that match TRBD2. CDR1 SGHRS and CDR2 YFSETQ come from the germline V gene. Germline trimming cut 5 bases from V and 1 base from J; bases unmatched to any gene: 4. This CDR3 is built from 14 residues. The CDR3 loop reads CASSSAGGTDTQYF. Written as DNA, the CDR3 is TGCGCCAGCAGTTCTGCGGGGGGCACAGATACGCAGTATTTT.

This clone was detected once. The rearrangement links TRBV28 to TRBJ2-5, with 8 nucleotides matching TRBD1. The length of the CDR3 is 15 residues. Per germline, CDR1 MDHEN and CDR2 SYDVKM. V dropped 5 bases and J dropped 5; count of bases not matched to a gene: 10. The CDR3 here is CASSSPGGDSETQYF. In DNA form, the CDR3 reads TGTGCCAGCAGTAGTCCAGGGGGCGATTCGGAGACCCAGTACTTC.

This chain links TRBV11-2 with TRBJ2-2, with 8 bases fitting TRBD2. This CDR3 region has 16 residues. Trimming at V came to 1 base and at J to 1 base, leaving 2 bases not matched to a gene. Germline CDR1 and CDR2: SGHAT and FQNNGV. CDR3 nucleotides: TGTGCCAGCAGCTTAGCGGGAGGGATGAACACCGGGGAGCTGTTTTTT. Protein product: CASSLAGGMNTGELFF.

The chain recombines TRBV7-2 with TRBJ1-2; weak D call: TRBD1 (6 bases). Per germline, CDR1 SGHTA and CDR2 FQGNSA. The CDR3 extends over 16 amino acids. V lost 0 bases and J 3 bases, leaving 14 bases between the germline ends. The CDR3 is CASSLASGQGHYGYTF. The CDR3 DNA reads TGTGCCAGCAGCTTAGCGTCGGGACAAGGTCACTATGGCTACACCTTC.

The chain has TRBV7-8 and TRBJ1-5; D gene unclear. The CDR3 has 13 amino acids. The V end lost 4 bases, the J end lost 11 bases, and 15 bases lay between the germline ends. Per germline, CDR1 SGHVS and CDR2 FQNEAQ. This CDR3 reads CASSSDGPNTQHF. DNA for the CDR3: TGTGCCAGCAGCTCGGACGGCCCTAACACCCAGCATTTT.

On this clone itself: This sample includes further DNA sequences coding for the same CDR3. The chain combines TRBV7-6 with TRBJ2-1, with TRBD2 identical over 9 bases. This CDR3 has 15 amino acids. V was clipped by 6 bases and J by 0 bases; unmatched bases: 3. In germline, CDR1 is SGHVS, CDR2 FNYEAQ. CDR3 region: CASSLSGSSYNEQFF. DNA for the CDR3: TGTGCCAGCAGTCTTAGCGGGAGCTCCTACAATGAGCAGTTCTTC.

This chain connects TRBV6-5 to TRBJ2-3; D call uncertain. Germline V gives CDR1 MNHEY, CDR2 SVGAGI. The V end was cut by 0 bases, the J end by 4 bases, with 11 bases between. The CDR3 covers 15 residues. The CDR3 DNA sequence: TGTGCCAGCAGTTACTCAGAAGCCCCAGCAGATACGCAGTATTTT. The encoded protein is CASSYSEAPADTQYF.

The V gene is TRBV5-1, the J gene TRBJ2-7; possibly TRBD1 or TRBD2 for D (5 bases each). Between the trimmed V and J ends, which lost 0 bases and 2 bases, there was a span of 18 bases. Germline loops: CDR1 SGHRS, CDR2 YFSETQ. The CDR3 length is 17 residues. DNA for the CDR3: TGCGCCAGCAGCTTGGTGCTGACCGGGACGGATACCTACGAGCAGTACTTC. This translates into CASSLVLTGTDTYEQYF.

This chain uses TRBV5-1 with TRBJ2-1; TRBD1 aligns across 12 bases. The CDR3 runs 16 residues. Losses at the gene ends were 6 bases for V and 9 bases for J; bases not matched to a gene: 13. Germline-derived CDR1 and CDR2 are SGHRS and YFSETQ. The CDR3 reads CASITIPGQGAVEQFF. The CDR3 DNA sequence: TGCGCCAGCATCACGATTCCGGGACAGGGGGCGGTTGAGCAGTTCTTC.

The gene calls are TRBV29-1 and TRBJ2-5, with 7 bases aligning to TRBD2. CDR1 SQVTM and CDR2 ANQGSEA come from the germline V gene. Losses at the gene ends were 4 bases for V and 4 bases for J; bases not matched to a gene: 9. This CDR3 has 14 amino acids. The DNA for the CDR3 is TGCAGCGTTGGGCTTGGGAGCGGGGTAGAGACCCAGTACTTC. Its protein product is CSVGLGSGVETQYF.

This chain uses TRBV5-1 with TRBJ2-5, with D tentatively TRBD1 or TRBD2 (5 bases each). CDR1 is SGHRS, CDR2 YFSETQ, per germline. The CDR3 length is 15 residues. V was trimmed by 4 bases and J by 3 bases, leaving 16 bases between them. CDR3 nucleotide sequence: TGCGCCAGCAGCCCCCTCTCACGAGGGGAAGAGACCCAGTACTTC. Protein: CASSPLSRGEETQYF.